This TCR beta chain was documented in a study of regulatory T cells in long-lasting Graves disease. This clonotype was found many times. What it binds is not known. Findings and caveats of the study: With a small sample size, accuracy may have been reduced.

Arm-PCR with iRepertoire HTBI primers amplified the CDR3 regions for these TCR beta libraries. TCRdb processed the multiplex PCR reads anew with MiXCR; each CDR3 protein has one entry. The sample includes under 500,000 distinct CDR3 sequences, around 17% of them seen just once. The CDR3 runs to 13 residues. Trimming took 9 bases from V and 5 from J, leaving 16 bases between them. Germline V gene sequence: CDR1 SGHRS, CDR2 YFSETQ. Stated time point: newly diagnosed GD, antithyroid drugs for less than 3 months. Scientists built the TCR library using RNA that was extracted from PBMCs. American Thyroid Association guidelines defined Graves' disease diagnosis. Another study also made use of these data, one on T cells in Graves' hyperthyroidism and ophthalmopathy. That work states: Used for diagnoses were clinical symptoms, serum thyroxine and TRAb, thyroid ultrasound and orbital computed tomography.

The sample here was peripheral blood mononuclear cells (PBMCs), taken at new diagnosis, from a patient treated with antithyroid drugs. The rearrangement joins TRBV5-1 to TRBJ2-3; D is possibly TRBD1 or TRBD2 (6 bases each). The receptor's source is a woman aged 30 to 39 with Graves disease. CDR3 amino acids: CATTSGGQDTQYF. The CDR3 DNA follows: TGCGCCACCACTTCTGGGGGGCAAGATACGCAGTATTTT.